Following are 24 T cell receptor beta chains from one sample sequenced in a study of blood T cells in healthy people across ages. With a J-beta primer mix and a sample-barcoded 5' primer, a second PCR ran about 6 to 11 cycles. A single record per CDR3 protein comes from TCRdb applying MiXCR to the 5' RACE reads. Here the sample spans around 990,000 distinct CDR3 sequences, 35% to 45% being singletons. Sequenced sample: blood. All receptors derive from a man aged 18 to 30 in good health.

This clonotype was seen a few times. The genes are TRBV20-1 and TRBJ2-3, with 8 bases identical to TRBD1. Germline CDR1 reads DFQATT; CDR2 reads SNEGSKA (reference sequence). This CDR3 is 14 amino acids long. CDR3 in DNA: TGCAGCCTCACCCGACAGGGGAATTCAGATACGCAGTATTTT. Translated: CSLTRQGNSDTQYF.

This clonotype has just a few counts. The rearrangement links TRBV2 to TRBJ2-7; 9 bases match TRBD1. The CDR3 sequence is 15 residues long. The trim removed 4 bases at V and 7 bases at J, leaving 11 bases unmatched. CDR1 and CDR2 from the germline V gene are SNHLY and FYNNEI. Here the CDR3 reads CASSVTGGVGNEQYF. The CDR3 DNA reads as TGTGCCAGCAGTGTCACAGGGGGCGTTGGCAATGAGCAGTACTTC.

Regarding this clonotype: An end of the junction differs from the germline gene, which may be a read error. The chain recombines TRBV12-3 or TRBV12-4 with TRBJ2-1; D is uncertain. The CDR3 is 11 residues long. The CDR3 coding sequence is TGTGCCAGCAGTTTGTCCGCTGAGCGGTTCTTC. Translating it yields CASSLSAERFF.

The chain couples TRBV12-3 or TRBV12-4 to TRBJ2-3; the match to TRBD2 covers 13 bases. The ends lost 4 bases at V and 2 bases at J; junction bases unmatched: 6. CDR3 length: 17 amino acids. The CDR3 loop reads CASSSETSGGSTDTQYF. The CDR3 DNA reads TGTGCCAGCAGTTCAGAGACTAGCGGGGGGTCCACAGATACGCAGTATTTT.

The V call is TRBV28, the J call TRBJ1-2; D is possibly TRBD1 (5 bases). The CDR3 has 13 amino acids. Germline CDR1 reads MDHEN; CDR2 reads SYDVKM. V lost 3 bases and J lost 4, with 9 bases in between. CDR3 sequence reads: CASSFSGAYGYTF. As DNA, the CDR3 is TGTGCCAGCAGTTTCTCCGGGGCCTATGGCTACACCTTC.

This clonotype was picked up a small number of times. The CDR3 is CAISYTDSSYNEQFF. The CDR3 DNA sequence: TGTGCCATCAGTTATACGGATAGCTCCTACAATGAGCAGTTCTTC. This chain uses TRBV10-3 with TRBJ2-1; D remains unclear. CDR3 length equals 15 residues. Looked up from germline, CDR1 is ENHRY and CDR2 is SYGVKD. V lost 5 bases and J lost 0, with 11 bases in between.

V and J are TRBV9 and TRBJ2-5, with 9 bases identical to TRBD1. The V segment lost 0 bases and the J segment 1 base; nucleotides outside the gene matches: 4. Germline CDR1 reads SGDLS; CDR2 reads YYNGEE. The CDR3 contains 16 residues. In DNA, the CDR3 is TGTGCCAGCAGCGTAGCTGGGGGACAGGGCCAAGAGACCCAGTACTTC. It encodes CASSVAGGQGQETQYF. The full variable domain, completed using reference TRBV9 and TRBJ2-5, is DSGVTQTPKHLITATGQRVTLRCSPRSGDLSVYWYQQSLDQGLQFLIQYYNGEERAKGNILERFSAQQFPDLHSELNLSSLELGDSALYFCASSVAGGQGQETQYFGPGTRLLVL.

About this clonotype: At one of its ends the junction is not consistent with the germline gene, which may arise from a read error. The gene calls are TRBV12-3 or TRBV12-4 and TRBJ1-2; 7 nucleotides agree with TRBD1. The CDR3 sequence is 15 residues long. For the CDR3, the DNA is TGTGCCAGCAGAAGAGCCGGGACAGTAAACTATGACTACACCTTC. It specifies CASRRAGTVNYDYTF.

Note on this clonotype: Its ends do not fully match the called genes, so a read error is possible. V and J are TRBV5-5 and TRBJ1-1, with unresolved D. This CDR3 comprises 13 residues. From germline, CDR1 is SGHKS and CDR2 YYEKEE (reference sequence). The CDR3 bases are TGTGCCGGCAGCTACGGGATTAACACTGAAGCTTTCTTT. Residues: CAGSYGINTEAFF.

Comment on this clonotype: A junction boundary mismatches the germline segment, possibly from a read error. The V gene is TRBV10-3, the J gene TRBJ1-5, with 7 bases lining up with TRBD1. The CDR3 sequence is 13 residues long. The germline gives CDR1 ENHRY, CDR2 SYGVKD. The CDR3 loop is CAITDRVGQPQHF. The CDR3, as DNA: TGCGCCATCACTGACAGGGTTGGTCAGCCCCAGCATTTT.

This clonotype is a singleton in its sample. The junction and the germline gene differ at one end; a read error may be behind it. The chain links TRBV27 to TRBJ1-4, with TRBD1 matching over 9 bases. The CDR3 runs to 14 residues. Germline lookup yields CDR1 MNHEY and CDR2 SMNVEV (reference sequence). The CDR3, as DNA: TGTGTCAGCAGATCACAGGGGGCGGGAGAAAAACTGTTTTTT. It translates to CVSRSQGAGEKLFF.

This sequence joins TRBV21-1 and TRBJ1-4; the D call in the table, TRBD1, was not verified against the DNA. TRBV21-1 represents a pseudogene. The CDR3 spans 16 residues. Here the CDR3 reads CASSSYRGRDDEKLFF. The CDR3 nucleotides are TGTGCCAGCAGCAGCTACAGGGGCAGGGATGACGAAAAACTGTTTTTT.

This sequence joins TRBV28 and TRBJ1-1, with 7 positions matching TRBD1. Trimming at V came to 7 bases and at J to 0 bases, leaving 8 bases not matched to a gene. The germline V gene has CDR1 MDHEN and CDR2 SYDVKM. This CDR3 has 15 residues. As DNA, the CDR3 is TGTGCCAGCATAACAGGGGTTAGAATGAACACTGAAGCTTTCTTT. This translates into CASITGVRMNTEAFF.

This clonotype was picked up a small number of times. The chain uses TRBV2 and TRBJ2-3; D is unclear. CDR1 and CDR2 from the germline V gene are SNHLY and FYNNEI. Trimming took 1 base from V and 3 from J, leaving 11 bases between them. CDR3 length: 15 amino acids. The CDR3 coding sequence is TGTGCCAGCAGTGAAGAGGGAAGTAGGACAGATACGCAGTATTTT. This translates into CASSEEGSRTDTQYF.

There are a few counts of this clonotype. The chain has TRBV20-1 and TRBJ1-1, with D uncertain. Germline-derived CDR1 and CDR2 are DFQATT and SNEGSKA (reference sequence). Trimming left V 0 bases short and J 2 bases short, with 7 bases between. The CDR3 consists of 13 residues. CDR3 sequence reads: CSARDAVNTEAFF. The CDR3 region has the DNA TGCAGTGCTAGAGATGCAGTAAACACTGAAGCTTTCTTT.

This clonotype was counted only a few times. The CDR3 is CASSHGEYYEQYF. The CDR3 DNA sequence: TGCGCCAGCAGCCACGGGGAATACTACGAGCAGTACTTC. V gene TRBV4-3 combines with J gene TRBJ2-7; possible D gene TRBD2, 5 bases. Germline V gives CDR1 LGHNA, CDR2 YSLEER. The length of the CDR3 is 13 residues. V gave up 3 bases and J gave up 3 bases, with 9 bases separating them.

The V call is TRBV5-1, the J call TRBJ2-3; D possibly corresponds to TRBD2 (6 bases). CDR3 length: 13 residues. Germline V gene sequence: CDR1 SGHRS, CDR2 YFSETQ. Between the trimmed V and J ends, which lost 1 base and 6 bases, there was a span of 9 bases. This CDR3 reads CASSLRGLDTQYF. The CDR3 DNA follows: TGCGCCAGCAGCTTGCGGGGACTTGATACGCAGTATTTT.

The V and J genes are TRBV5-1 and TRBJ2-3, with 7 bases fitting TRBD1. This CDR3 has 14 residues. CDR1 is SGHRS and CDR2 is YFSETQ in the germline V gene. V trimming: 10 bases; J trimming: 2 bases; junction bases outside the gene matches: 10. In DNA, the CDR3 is TGCGCCGCCGGAAGAGGGGGCTCCACAGATACGCAGTATTTT. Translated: CAAGRGGSTDTQYF.

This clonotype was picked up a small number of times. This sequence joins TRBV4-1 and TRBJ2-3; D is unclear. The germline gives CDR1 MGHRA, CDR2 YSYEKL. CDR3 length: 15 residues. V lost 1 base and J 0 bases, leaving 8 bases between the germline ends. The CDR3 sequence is CASSQGGFSTDTQYF. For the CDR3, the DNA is TGCGCCAGCAGCCAAGGAGGTTTTAGCACAGATACGCAGTATTTT.

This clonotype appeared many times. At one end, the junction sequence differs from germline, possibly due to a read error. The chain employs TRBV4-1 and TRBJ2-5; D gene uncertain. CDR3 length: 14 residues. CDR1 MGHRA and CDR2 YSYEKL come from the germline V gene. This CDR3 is CASSQVGLRETQYF. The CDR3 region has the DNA TGTGCCAGCAGCCAAGTAGGGCTCCGAGAGACCCAGTACTTC.

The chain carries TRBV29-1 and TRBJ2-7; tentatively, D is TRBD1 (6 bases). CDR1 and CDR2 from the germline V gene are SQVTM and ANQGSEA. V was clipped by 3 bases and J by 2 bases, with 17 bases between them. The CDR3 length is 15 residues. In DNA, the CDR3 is TGCAGCGTTGAGCTAACCGGGACATCTCCCTACGAGCAGTACTTC. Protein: CSVELTGTSPYEQYF.

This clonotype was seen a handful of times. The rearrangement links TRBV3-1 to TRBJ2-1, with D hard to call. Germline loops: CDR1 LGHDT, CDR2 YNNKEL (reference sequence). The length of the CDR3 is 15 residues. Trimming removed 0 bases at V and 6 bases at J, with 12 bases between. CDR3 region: CASSQERLPRNEQFF. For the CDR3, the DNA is TGTGCCAGCAGCCAAGAAAGGCTTCCTCGCAATGAGCAGTTCTTC.

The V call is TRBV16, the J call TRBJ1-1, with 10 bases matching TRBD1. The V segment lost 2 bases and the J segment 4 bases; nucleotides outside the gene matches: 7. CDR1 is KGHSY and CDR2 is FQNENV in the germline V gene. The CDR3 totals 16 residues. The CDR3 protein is CASSQGTGEFGTEAFF. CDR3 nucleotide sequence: TGTGCCAGCAGCCAAGGGACAGGGGAGTTCGGCACTGAAGCTTTCTTT.

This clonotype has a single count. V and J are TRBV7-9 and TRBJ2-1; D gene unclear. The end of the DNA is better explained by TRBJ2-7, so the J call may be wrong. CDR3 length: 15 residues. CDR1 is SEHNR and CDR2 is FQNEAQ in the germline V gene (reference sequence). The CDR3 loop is CASSLAEPHYNEQYF. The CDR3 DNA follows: TGTGCCAGCAGCTTAGCGGAGCCGCATTACAATGAGCAGTACTTC.